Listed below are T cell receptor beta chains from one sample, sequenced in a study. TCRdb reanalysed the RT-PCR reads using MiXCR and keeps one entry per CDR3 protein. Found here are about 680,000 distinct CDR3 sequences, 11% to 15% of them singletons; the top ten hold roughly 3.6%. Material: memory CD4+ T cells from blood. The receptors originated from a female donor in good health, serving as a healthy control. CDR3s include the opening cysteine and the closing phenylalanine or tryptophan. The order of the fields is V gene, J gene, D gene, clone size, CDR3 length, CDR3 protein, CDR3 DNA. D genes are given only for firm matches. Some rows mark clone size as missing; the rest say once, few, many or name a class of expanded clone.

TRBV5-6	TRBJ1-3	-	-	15	CASSLGTVTGNTIYF	TGTGCCAGCAGCTTGGGGACAGTAACTGGAAACACCATATATTTT
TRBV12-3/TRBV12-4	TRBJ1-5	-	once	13	CASSFGFDQPQHF	TGTGCCAGCAGTTTCGGCTTCGATCAGCCCCAGCATTTT
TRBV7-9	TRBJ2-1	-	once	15	CASSHDKGGYNEQFF	TGTGCCAGCAGCCATGACAAGGGAGGCTACAATGAGCAGTTCTTC
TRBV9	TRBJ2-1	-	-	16	CASSVLMGVPAEEQFF	TGTGCCAGCAGCGTACTAATGGGGGTCCCCGCAGAGGAGCAGTTCTTC
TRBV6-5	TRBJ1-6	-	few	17	CASSYSKGSLTSSPLHF	TGTGCCAGCAGTTACTCTAAAGGCAGTTTAACCTCTTCACCCCTCCACTTT
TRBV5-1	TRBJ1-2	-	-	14	CASSPGGVNYGYTF	TGCGCCAGCAGCCCCGGGGGAGTAAACTATGGCTACACCTTC
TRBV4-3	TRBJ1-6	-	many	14	CASSSAVGDSPLHF	TGCGCCAGCAGCTCCGCGGTGGGTGATTCACCCCTCCACTTT
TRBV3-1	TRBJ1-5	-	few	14	CASSLGSHYQPQHF	TGTGCCAGCAGCCTCGGGAGCCACTATCAGCCCCAGCATTTT
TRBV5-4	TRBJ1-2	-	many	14	CASSPPTPLAGYTF	TGTGCCAGCAGCCCTCCTACCCCTTTAGCCGGCTACACCTTC
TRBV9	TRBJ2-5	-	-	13	CASSSVQGGTQYF	TGTGCCAGCAGCTCGGTCCAGGGGGGGACCCAGTACTTC
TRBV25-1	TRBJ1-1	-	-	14	CASSEGALNTEAFF	TGTGCCAGCAGTGAGGGGGCCCTGAACACTGAAGCTTTCTTT
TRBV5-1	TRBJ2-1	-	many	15	CASSSGHSSPNEQFF	TGCGCCAGCAGCTCGGGACACTCCTCTCCCAATGAGCAGTTCTTC
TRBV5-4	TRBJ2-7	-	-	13	CASSPVTGTEQYF	TGTGCCAGCAGCCCAGTGACGGGGACCGAGCAGTACTTC
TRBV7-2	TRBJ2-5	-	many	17	CASSPSAVGSTGGTQYF	TGTGCCAGCAGCCCAAGCGCAGTTGGTAGTACCGGGGGGACCCAGTACTTC
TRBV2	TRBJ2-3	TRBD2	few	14	CASIAARGADTQYF	TGTGCCAGCATCGCAGCCCGGGGGGCAGATACGCAGTATTTT